A single sample gave rise to the 16 T cell receptor beta chains below, sequenced in a study of early T cells in non-severe SARS-CoV-2 infection (TCRdb year 2021). The method was 5' RACE. The listed sequencing device is NextSeq 500. TCRdb handled the public reads itself, with Q25 trimming in fastp and clone calling in MiXCR, and kept productive beta chains. Duplicate CDR3 protein sequences are folded into a single record with the most common DNA and genes. This sample holds about 94,000 distinct CDR3 sequences; around 13% were observed only once. Clones ranked in the top ten supply around 2.4% of the sample. The sample taken for sequencing was whole blood. Receptors originate from an adult who was a healthcare worker with PCR-confirmed SARS-CoV-2 infection or an uninfected control (not recorded which).

This clonotype was recorded many times. The V gene is TRBV6-2 or TRBV6-3, the J gene TRBJ1-6; D gene unclear. CDR1 MNHEY and CDR2 SVGEGT come from the germline V gene. The V gene lost 10 bases and the J gene lost 0 bases, with 10 bases spanning the gap. The CDR3 has 14 amino acids. The CDR3 region has the DNA TGTGCCACACACAAGAGCTCCTATAATTCACCCCTCCACTTT. Amino acid sequence: CATHKSSYNSPLHF.

This rearrangement joins TRBV5-4 to TRBJ2-3; 7 bases are a match to TRBD2. J gave up 6 bases and V 4 bases, and 8 bases lay outside the gene matches. The V gene's germline CDR1 is SGHNT and CDR2 YYREEE (reference sequence). The CDR3 is 14 residues long. CDR3 coding DNA: TGTGCCAGCAGCACCCCGGGACTAACGGATACGCAGTATTTT. It is translated as CASSTPGLTDTQYF. Looking up the rest from reference TRBV5-4 and TRBJ2-3 gives the full variable domain: ETGVTQSPTHLIKTRGQQVTLRCSSQSGHNTVSWYQQALGQGPQFIFQYYREEENGRGNFPPRFSGLQFPNYSSELNVNALELDDSALYLCASSTPGLTDTQYFGPGTRLTVL.

A few counts support this clonotype. The gene calls are TRBV6-2 or TRBV6-3 and TRBJ2-7; D remains ambiguous. Germline-derived CDR1 and CDR2 are MNHEY and SVGEGT. V lost 10 bases and J 4 bases, leaving 14 bases between the germline ends. The CDR3 contains 12 residues. CDR3 sequence (DNA): TGTGCCACCCGGCAAAGTTTTTACGAGCAGTACTTC. It translates to CATRQSFYEQYF.

The chain has TRBV10-1 and TRBJ1-2; the D is unclear. The germline V gene has CDR1 WNHNN and CDR2 SYGVQD (reference sequence). This CDR3 has 12 residues. Trimming pared 3 bases from V and 4 bases from J, leaving 6 bases between. The CDR3 DNA reads TGCGCCAGCAGTGACACCCTCTATGGCTACACCTTC. Encoded protein: CASSDTLYGYTF.

CDR3 protein: CASSFRQAPNTGELFF. In DNA, the CDR3 is TGTGCCAGCAGCTTCCGACAGGCCCCGAACACCGGGGAGCTGTTTTTT. V and J are TRBV7-9 and TRBJ2-2; a weak D match, TRBD1 (6 bases). The CDR3 totals 16 residues. The V gene's germline CDR1 is SEHNR and CDR2 FQNEAQ (reference sequence). Between the trimmed V and J ends, which lost 3 bases and 0 bases, there was a span of 11 bases. Full variable domain (remainder filled in from reference TRBV7-9 and TRBJ2-2): DTGVSQNPRHKITKRGQNVTFRCDPISEHNRLYWYRQTLGQGPEFLTYFQNEAQLEKSRLLSDRFSAERPKGSFSTLEIQRTEQGDSAMYLCASSFRQAPNTGELFFGEGSRLTVL.

The table lists this clonotype with a few counts. The chain carries TRBV5-6 and TRBJ2-2; no reliable D call. Trimming took 6 bases from V and 1 from J, leaving 4 bases between them. This CDR3 has 12 amino acids. Germline values: CDR1 SGHDT, CDR2 YYEEEE. The CDR3 reads CASNLNTGELFF. The CDR3 DNA reads TGTGCCAGCAACCTGAACACCGGGGAGCTGTTTTTT.

The chain joins TRBV10-1 to TRBJ1-2; D might be TRBD1 (5 bases). Trimming took off 4 bases at V and 2 bases at J, with 8 bases between the two ends. Per germline, CDR1 WNHNN and CDR2 SYGVQD (reference sequence). There are 13 residues in the CDR3. As DNA, the CDR3 is TGCGCCAGCAGTGCGGACACCAACTATGGCTACACCTTC. The encoded protein is CASSADTNYGYTF.

This clonotype was seen more than once but under ten times. The V call is TRBV19, the J call TRBJ2-1; D might be TRBD1 (5 bases). V lost 3 bases to trimming and J lost 4 bases, with 13 bases between them. Germline CDR1 and CDR2: LNHDA and SQIVND (reference sequence). The CDR3 length is 15 residues. This chain's CDR3 is CASSIIQGRYNEQFF. The CDR3 DNA reads as TGTGCCAGTAGTATCATCCAGGGCAGATACAATGAGCAGTTCTTC. Together with reference TRBV19 and TRBJ2-1, the CDR3 gives the full variable domain: DGGITQSPKYLFRKEGQNVTLSCEQNLNHDAMYWYRQDPGQGLRLIYYSQIVNDFQKGDIAEGYSVSREKKESFPLTVTSAQKNPTAFYLCASSIIQGRYNEQFFGPGTRLTVL.

This clonotype was seen only a few times. V and J are TRBV4-1 and TRBJ2-5; TRBD2 matches at 8 bases. With 0 bases clipped from V and 2 bases from J, the junction kept 2 bases outside the gene matches. CDR1 and CDR2 (germline): MGHRA, YSYEKL. The CDR3 length is 15 residues. The CDR3 bases are TGCGCCAGCAGCCAAGAGTCGGGGGGGCAAGAGACCCAGTACTTC. Amino acid sequence: CASSQESGGQETQYF.

This clonotype was detected a few times. The chain has TRBV5-1 and TRBJ2-5, with TRBD2 identical over 10 bases. V gave up 3 bases and J gave up 4 bases; unmatched junction bases: 9. The CDR3 contains 16 residues. Germline CDR1 SGHRS, CDR2 YFSETQ. The chain's CDR3 is CASSSEVAGGRETQYF. The DNA for the CDR3 is TGCGCCAGCAGCTCCGAGGTAGCGGGGGGTAGAGAGACCCAGTACTTC.

This clonotype was detected many times. The V gene is TRBV6-1, the J gene TRBJ2-1; D unclear. This CDR3 is 16 amino acids long. The V and J ends lost 7 bases and 1 base respectively, with 17 bases between them. Germline V gene data show CDR1 as MNHNS and CDR2 as SASEGT. For the CDR3, the DNA is TGTGCCAGCACCCGAAGCCGGCGGAGATCCTACAATGAGCAGTTCTTC. It specifies CASTRSRRRSYNEQFF.

The table lists this clonotype with many counts. This chain joins TRBV5-1 and TRBJ2-1, with D hard to call. This CDR3 is 15 amino acids long. Germline V gene data show CDR1 as SGHRS and CDR2 as YFSETQ. V lost 0 bases, J lost 0 bases, and 7 bases lay in between. CDR3 coding DNA: TGCGCCAGCAGCTTGGTGGCGGTCTCCTACAATGAGCAGTTCTTC. Protein: CASSLVAVSYNEQFF.

This clonotype was recorded many times. The chain carries TRBV25-1 and TRBJ2-7; a weak D match, TRBD1 (5 bases). This CDR3 has 13 amino acids. The V gene lost 5 bases and the J gene lost 2 bases, with 10 bases spanning the gap. Per the germline V gene, CDR1 is MGHDK and CDR2 is SYGVNS. For the CDR3, the DNA is TGTGCCAGCAGTTTTCAGGGAACCTACGAGCAGTACTTC. It translates to CASSFQGTYEQYF.

This clonotype has a count of ten or more. The rearrangement uses TRBV12-3 or TRBV12-4 and TRBJ2-3; 12 bases agree with TRBD2. Germline trimming cut 5 bases from V and 2 bases from J; bases unmatched to any gene: 2. CDR3 length: 15 residues. In DNA, the CDR3 is TGTGCCAGCAGTCGACTAGCGGGGGACACAGATACGCAGTATTTT. This encodes CASSRLAGDTDTQYF.

This clonotype was counted ten times or more. This chain uses TRBV4-2 with TRBJ2-3, with 8 nucleotides matching TRBD1. The V and J ends lost 1 base and 3 bases, in that order; junction bases with no gene match: 9. Germline CDR1 reads LGHNA; CDR2 reads YNFKEQ. The CDR3 sequence is 17 residues long. In nucleotides, the CDR3 is TGTGCCAGCAGCCAAGCGAGCAGGGGGCAATCGACAGATACGCAGTATTTT. Protein sequence: CASSQASRGQSTDTQYF.

This rearrangement joins TRBV7-6 to TRBJ1-2; D not certain. Trimming pared 10 bases from V and 4 bases from J, leaving 16 bases between. The CDR3 has 13 amino acids. The germline V gene encodes CDR1 SGHVS and CDR2 FNYEAQ. In nucleotides, the CDR3 is TGTGCCATCCGAGCTCCGGGTGGCTATGGCTACACCTTC. Protein product: CAIRAPGGYGYTF.